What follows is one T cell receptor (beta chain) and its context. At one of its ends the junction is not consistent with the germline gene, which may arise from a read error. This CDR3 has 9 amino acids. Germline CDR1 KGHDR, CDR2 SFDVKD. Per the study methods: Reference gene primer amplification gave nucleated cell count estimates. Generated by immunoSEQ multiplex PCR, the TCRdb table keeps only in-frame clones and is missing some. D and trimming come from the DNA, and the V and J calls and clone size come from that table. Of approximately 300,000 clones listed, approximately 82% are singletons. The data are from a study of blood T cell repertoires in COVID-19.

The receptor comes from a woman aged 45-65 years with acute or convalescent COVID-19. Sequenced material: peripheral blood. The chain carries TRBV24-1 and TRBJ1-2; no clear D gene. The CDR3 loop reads CATSDQAYF. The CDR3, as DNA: TGTGCCACCAGTGACCAAGCCTACTTC.